This T cell receptor beta chain is from a study of shared clonotypes between healthy human individuals. Looking at the study overall: Donors were a couple of women and a few men aged 18 to 49.

It was CD45RO-negative cells, positively selected for CCR7, that made up naive CD8 cells, with terminally differentiated effector memory CD45RA+ cells excluded. General study findings and limits: Generally, estimated richness proved larger in naive subsets than it did in memory subsets.

To note about this clone: Its matching antigen is unknown.

It was around 220 ng DNA, about 30,000 T cell genomes, that sorted-subset replicate PCRs used. Profiling relied on immunoSEQ multiplex PCR, and the TCRdb table lists in-frame clones only, not all of them. In the table there are approximately 650,000 clones, roughly 95% of which are singletons. V shed 0 bases and J shed 7 bases, with 11 bases lying between them. The CDR3 runs 13 residues. Germline V gene sequence: CDR1 SGHRS, CDR2 YFSETQ. This clonotype was obtained from a woman aged 25 to 45 in good health. The chain recombines TRBV5-1 with TRBJ2-7; no clear D gene. The sample comprised naive CD8+ T cells sorted from blood. The CDR3 protein is CASSLEAPLEQYF. In DNA form, the CDR3 reads TGCGCCAGCAGCTTGGAAGCGCCCCTGGAGCAGTACTTC. The whole variable domain, remainder taken from reference TRBV5-1 and TRBJ2-7, is KAGVTQTPRYLIKTRGQQVTLSCSPISGHRSVSWYQQTPGQGLQFLFEYFSETQRNKGNFPGRFSGRQFSNSRSEMNVSTLELGDSALYLCASSLEAPLEQYFGPGTRLTVT.